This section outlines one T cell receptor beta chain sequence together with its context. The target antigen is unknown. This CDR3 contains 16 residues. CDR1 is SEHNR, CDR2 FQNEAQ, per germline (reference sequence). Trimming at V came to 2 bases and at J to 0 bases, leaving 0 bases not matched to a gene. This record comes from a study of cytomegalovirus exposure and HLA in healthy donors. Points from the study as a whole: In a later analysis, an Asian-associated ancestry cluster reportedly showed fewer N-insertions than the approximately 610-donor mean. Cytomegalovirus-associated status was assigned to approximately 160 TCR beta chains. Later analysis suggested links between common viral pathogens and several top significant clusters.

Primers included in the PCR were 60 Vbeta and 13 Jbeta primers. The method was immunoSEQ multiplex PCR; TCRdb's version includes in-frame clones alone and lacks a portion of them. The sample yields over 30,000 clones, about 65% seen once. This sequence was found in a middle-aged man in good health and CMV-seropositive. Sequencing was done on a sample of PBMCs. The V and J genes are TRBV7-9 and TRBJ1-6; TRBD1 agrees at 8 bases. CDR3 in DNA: TGTGCCAGCAGCTTACAGGGGGCCTCCTATAATTCACCCCTCCACTTT. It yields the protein CASSLQGASYNSPLHF.